This T cell receptor (beta chain) stems from a study of T-cell memory formation after mild COVID-19. For the study at large: Largely donor-specific sequence clusters came from a couple of donors. Study-wide findings and caveats: Day 15 to 85 contracting clones showed balanced CD4/CD8; day 15 to 37 expanders favored CD4+. CD4+ contracting clones were found mainly in CM and EM, and CD8+ ones in EMRA.

Researchers used 5'RACE with constant-segment primers to make TCR alpha and TCR beta cDNA libraries that carry sample barcodes and UMIs. TCRdb re-analysed the 5' RACE reads in MiXCR, keeping a single row per CDR3 protein. The sample consists of approximately 230,000 distinct CDR3 sequences, about a sixth of them appearing once. Remarks on this clonotype: Its matching antigen is unknown.

The source of this sequence is a man between 18 and 35 years old who had mild COVID-19 (a few samples of this study predate the infection). Cell type and time point are not known. The sample comprised PBMCs or a T cell subset sorted from them (not recorded which).

The CDR3 DNA reads as TGTGCCAGCAGCTTTGCGGCTGGCCAAGAGACCCAGTACTTC. Residues: CASSFAAGQETQYF. The V call is TRBV7-9, the J call TRBJ2-5; D call uncertain. Germline CDR1 SEHNR, CDR2 FQNEAQ (reference sequence). This CDR3 contains 14 residues. V gave up 3 bases and J gave up 1 base, with 9 bases separating them.